The rows below give T cell receptor beta chains drawn from one sample of a study of CD8 T cells in ankylosing spondylitis. One entry per CDR3 protein, called by TCRdb with MiXCR from the 5' RACE reads. Here the sample spans about 220,000 distinct CDR3 sequences, approximately 7.4% being singletons. The specimen was blood, either unsorted or a sorted T cell fraction (not recorded which). Receptor source: a male donor with ankylosing spondylitis. CDR3s include the opening cysteine and the closing phenylalanine or tryptophan. D genes are given only for firm matches. Only some rows state a clone size, as once, few, many or a class for expanded clones.

V	size	D	J	DNA	CDR3
TRBV10-3	many	-	TRBJ1-5	TGTGCCACGGCAGAGGGACCGAGCAATCAGCCCCAGCATTTT	CATAEGPSNQPQHF
TRBV12-3/TRBV12-4	many	-	TRBJ2-7	TGTGCCAGCAGTTTCTCCGGGACGAGGGACCGCTACGAGCAGTACTTC	CASSFSGTRDRYEQYF
TRBV7-9	many	-	TRBJ2-7	TGTGCCAGCAGCTTAGTACCCAGGGTCGGATCCGGCGAGCAGTACTTC	CASSLVPRVGSGEQYF
TRBV4-2	-	-	TRBJ2-7	TGTGCCAGCAGCCGTATCTCCCTAGGGGGCACAGCCGAGCGGGATCCCTACGAGCAGTACTTC	CASSRISLGGTAERDPYEQYF
TRBV6-1	many	TRBD2	TRBJ2-1	TGTGCCAGCAGTGAAGCGTTTGGACTAGCGGGTTACAATGAGCAGTTCTTC	CASSEAFGLAGYNEQFF
TRBV12-3/TRBV12-4	-	-	TRBJ2-7	TGTGCCAGCAGGCAACGCGGGACTCCCTACGAGCAGTACTTC	CASRQRGTPYEQYF
TRBV25-1	few	-	TRBJ1-2	TGTGCCAGCAGCCGAGAGGAAGGCAGGGTCGGCTATGGCTACACCTTC	CASSREEGRVGYGYTF
TRBV10-1	-	TRBD2	TRBJ2-3	TGCGCCAGCAGTGAGTCGATAGCGGGGCAGCCTTACACAGATACGCAGTATTTT	CASSESIAGQPYTDTQYF
TRBV4-3	many	TRBD1	TRBJ1-2	TGCGCCAGCAGCCAAGATCCCCTACAGGGGAGTTTCTACGGCTACACCTTC	CASSQDPLQGSFYGYTF
TRBV9	many	-	TRBJ1-2	TGTGCCAGCAGCGTTCGACAGGACCCCATCTTTGACTATGGCTACACCTTC	CASSVRQDPIFDYGYTF
TRBV10-3	many	TRBD1	TRBJ1-1	TGTGCCATCAGTGATTTACAGGGGGCGGGCACTGAAGCTTTCTTT	CAISDLQGAGTEAFF
TRBV6-2/TRBV6-3	few	-	TRBJ1-5	TGTGCCAGCAGTTATGATACGGGGGGCAATCGGCGACAGCCCCAGCATTTT	CASSYDTGGNRRQPQHF
TRBV15	few	-	TRBJ1-5	TGTGCCACCAGCAGAGATGGGGAGGTCTCCCAGCCCCAGCATTTT	CATSRDGEVSQPQHF
TRBV27	many	-	TRBJ2-7	TGTGCCAGCAGTCAACCCTATTTCGGGGGTGAGCAGTACTTC	CASSQPYFGGEQYF